This T cell receptor beta chain emerged from a study of cytomegalovirus exposure and HLA in healthy donors. Study-level information: Most donors, more than 80% of a few hundred genotyped, fell in the Caucasian-associated ancestry cluster. Findings and caveats of the study: A few chains tied to CMV proved CMV antigen-specific in vitro. Diagnosis of cytomegalovirus status made by the classifier reportedly showed high specificity and sensitivity.

As regards this clone: The antigen is unknown.

The CDR3 sequence is 15 residues long. CDR1 and CDR2 (germline): MNHNY, SVGAGI (reference sequence). Losses at the gene ends were 2 bases for V and 7 bases for J; bases not matched to a gene: 5. With 60 Vbeta and 13 Jbeta primers, the PCR was carried out. Repertoires were generated with immunoSEQ multiplex PCR, while TCRdb's copy carries only in-frame clones and drops some. This repertoire shows 140,000 to 150,000 clones, roughly four fifths found once; its top ten account for roughly 10%. This TCR derives from a woman aged 55-69 years in good health and CMV-seropositive. Sequencing was performed on PBMCs. The J gene is TRBJ2-5, the V gene TRBV6-6; TRBD2 aligns across 12 bases. The CDR3 DNA is TGTGCCAGCAGTTACCTCCTAGCGGGAGGGGGGACCCAGTACTTC. It encodes CASSYLLAGGGTQYF.